The 25 T cell receptor beta chains below were found in one sample sequenced in a study of T cell repertoires in cytomegalovirus infection. TCRdb reanalysed the reads using MiXCR and keeps one entry per CDR3 protein. The sample lists approximately 990,000 distinct CDR3 sequences; approximately 31% were seen once. For these receptors, no antigen is known. Sequenced material: cultured CD8+ T cells from PBMCs, taken from culture after CMV antigen stimulation. All receptors derive from a human donor in good health (CMV status not recorded). Some clones in this sample may be carry-over from other donors' samples.

Remarks on this clonotype: At one of its ends the junction is not consistent with the germline gene, which may arise from a read error. This sequence joins TRBV7-8 and TRBJ2-4; no clear D. Germline lookup yields CDR1 SGHVS and CDR2 FQNEAQ. CDR3 length: 11 residues. The CDR3 loop is CTSSLSNIQYF. The DNA of the CDR3 is TGTACCAGCAGCTTATCGAACATTCAGTACTTC.

CDR3 in amino acids: CASSIGRGRRTEAFF. The CDR3 DNA reads as TGTGCCAGTAGTATAGGCAGGGGGCGTAGAACTGAAGCTTTCTTT. The gene calls are TRBV19 and TRBJ1-1; the match to TRBD1 covers 8 bases. Germline CDR1 and CDR2: LNHDA and SQIVND (reference sequence). The V gene end was trimmed by 1 base and the J gene end by 5 bases; junction bases not matched to a gene: 6. The CDR3 runs to 15 residues.

The chain has TRBV10-3 and TRBJ2-1; TRBD2 is a possible D gene (6 bases). Trimming removed 9 bases at V and 4 bases at J, with 22 bases between. Germline CDR1 and CDR2: ENHRY and SYGVKD. CDR3 length: 16 amino acids. CDR3 in amino acids: CAILIGGFGGYNEQFF. In nucleotides, the CDR3 is TGTGCCATTCTAATTGGGGGTTTCGGGGGTTACAATGAGCAGTTCTTC.

A word on this clonotype: This clone may be a read error of a much larger clone one base away. This sequence joins TRBV4-1 and TRBJ1-2; weak D call: TRBD1 (5 bases). The germline V gene encodes CDR1 MGHRA and CDR2 YSYEKL. The CDR3 is made up of 16 amino acids. The CDR3 DNA reads TGCGCCAGCAGCCAAGATGGGGGGATGGTTCGGTATGGCAACACCTTC. Translating gives CASSQDGGMVRYGNTF.

V usage is TRBV10-3 and J usage is TRBJ1-2; D call uncertain. Looked up from germline, CDR1 is ENHRY and CDR2 is SYGVKD. V was cut by 0 bases and J by 0 bases, with 14 bases left in between. This CDR3 has 17 amino acids. The CDR3 sequence is CAISESEDGWANYGYTF. DNA of the CDR3: TGTGCCATCAGTGAGTCTGAGGACGGGTGGGCTAACTATGGCTACACCTTC.

This clonotype was detected many times. V and J are TRBV7-8 and TRBJ2-7; D is unclear. Trimming took off 5 bases at V and 7 bases at J, with 12 bases between the two ends. This CDR3 has 12 residues. Per the germline V gene, CDR1 is SGHVS and CDR2 is FQNEAQ. The CDR3 DNA sequence: TGTGCCAGCAGCACCGCTCTACGTGAGCAGTACGTC. Translated: CASSTALREQYV.

V gene TRBV15 combines with J gene TRBJ2-2, with 9 bases matching TRBD2. Germline values: CDR1 LNHNV, CDR2 YYDKDF (reference sequence). V lost 8 bases to trimming and J lost 7 bases; unmatched junction nucleotides: 17. The CDR3 sequence is 17 residues long. This CDR3 reads CATAPVGSGGYIGELFF. Here the CDR3 DNA reads TGTGCCACCGCCCCAGTTGGTAGCGGGGGATATATCGGGGAGCTGTTTTTT.

The chain has TRBV29-1 and TRBJ2-1; the match to TRBD2 covers 7 bases. Germline trimming cut 3 bases from V and 4 bases from J; bases unmatched to any gene: 9. This CDR3 spans 15 amino acids. Germline assignment: CDR1 SQVTM and CDR2 ANQGSEA. CDR3 bases: TGCAGCGTTGAGGGGGGGGTGCCCCTATACAATGAGCAGTTCTTC. It specifies CSVEGGVPLYNEQFF.

The chain combines TRBV7-8 with TRBJ2-6; the D is unclear. The CDR3 loop spans 18 amino acids. From germline, CDR1 is SGHVS and CDR2 FQNEAQ. Trimming cost V 2 bases and J 2 bases, with 16 bases left between them. The CDR3 sequence is CASSLNPDAYAGANVLTF. CDR3 DNA sequence: TGTGCCAGCAGCTTAAACCCGGACGCGTATGCTGGGGCCAACGTCCTGACTTTC.

This clonotype was counted ten times or more. The DNA for the CDR3 is TGTGCCAGCAGCCCCTGGGCGGGGGATAATGAAAAACTGTTTTTT. Amino acids: CASSPWAGDNEKLFF. The chain joins TRBV7-6 to TRBJ1-4; D perhaps matches TRBD1 (5 bases). The germline V gene encodes CDR1 SGHVS and CDR2 FNYEAQ. CDR3 length: 15 amino acids. Trimming took 5 bases from V and 4 from J, leaving 14 bases between them.

The table lists this clonotype with a few counts. The CDR3 DNA sequence: TGTGCCAGCAGCTTAACTAGCGGGGAGGATGAGCAGTTCTTC. Translated, it gives CASSLTSGEDEQFF. The rearrangement links TRBV7-8 to TRBJ2-1, with 10 bases identical to TRBD2. The CDR3 sequence is 14 residues long. Germline trimming cut 2 bases from V and 8 bases from J; bases unmatched to any gene: 3. Looked up from germline, CDR1 is SGHVS and CDR2 is FQNEAQ.

This chain uses TRBV7-6 with TRBJ2-2, with TRBD2 as a possible D gene (6 bases). The CDR3 is 19 amino acids. Looked up from germline, CDR1 is SGHVS and CDR2 is FNYEAQ. Trimming shortened V by 3 bases and J by 5 bases, and 25 bases separated the two germline ends. The CDR3 here is CASSLMGFELAGSTGELFF. CDR3 nucleotide sequence: TGTGCCAGCAGCTTGATGGGATTTGAACTAGCTGGGTCTACCGGGGAGCTGTTTTTT.

The table lists this clonotype with a few counts. The J gene is TRBJ2-5, the V gene TRBV4-1; maybe TRBD2 (5 bases). Trimming left V 2 bases short and J 4 bases short, with 11 bases between. The CDR3 extends over 14 amino acids. Germline CDR1 MGHRA, CDR2 YSYEKL. CDR3 sequence reads: CASSQFRGRETQYF. The DNA of the CDR3 is TGCGCCAGCAGCCAATTCCGGGGTAGAGAGACCCAGTACTTC.

This clonotype showed up many times. This rearrangement joins TRBV5-5 to TRBJ1-2, with D unresolved. The CDR3 is 14 amino acids. Trimming left V 0 bases short and J 2 bases short, with 8 bases between. CDR1 SGHKS and CDR2 YYEKEE come from the germline V gene (reference sequence). The CDR3, as DNA: TGTGCCAGCAGCTTGGAGAGGTCAAACTATGGCTACACCTTC. This gives the protein CASSLERSNYGYTF.

The chain carries TRBV10-3 and TRBJ2-1, with D perhaps given as TRBD1 or TRBD2 (5 bases each). Germline V gives CDR1 ENHRY, CDR2 SYGVKD. The CDR3 sequence is 13 residues long. Between the trimmed V and J ends, which lost 11 bases and 4 bases, there was a span of 15 bases. CDR3 bases: TGTGCCGCCCACGGGGCAGGGTACAATGAGCAGTTCTTC. Amino acid sequence: CAAHGAGYNEQFF.

This clonotype was observed at least ten times. A junction end diverges from the germline sequence, so it may reflect a read error. This chain links TRBV7-7 with TRBJ2-1; unclear D gene. The germline gives CDR1 SSHAT, CDR2 FNYEAQ (reference sequence). The length of the CDR3 is 15 residues. As DNA, the CDR3 is TGTGCTAGCAGCTTAGGCGGATTCCCAGTGGATGAGCAGTTCTTC. The encoded protein is CASSLGGFPVDEQFF.

This clonotype is a singleton in its sample. V usage is TRBV6-1 and J usage is TRBJ2-7, with D perhaps TRBD1 (6 bases). V lost 6 bases and J 11 bases, leaving 14 bases between the germline ends. Looked up from germline, CDR1 is MNHNS and CDR2 is SASEGT. The CDR3 extends over 11 amino acids. CDR3 DNA: TGTGCCAGCAGCCTCAACAGGGTTGAGTACGTC. The encoded protein is CASSLNRVEYV.

The chain joins TRBV20-1 to TRBJ1-6; D remains ambiguous. The CDR3 sequence is 16 residues long. Germline CDR1 reads DFQATT; CDR2 reads SNEGSKA (reference sequence). Trimming removed 2 bases at V and 4 bases at J, with 15 bases between. The CDR3 region is CSARSSHGTYNSPLHF. The CDR3 DNA is TGCAGTGCTAGATCGTCCCATGGCACGTATAATTCACCCCTCCACTTT.

This clonotype was seen ten or more times. The rearrangement uses TRBV4-2 and TRBJ2-3; D is uncertain. The V gene lost 0 bases and the J gene lost 7 bases, with 14 bases spanning the gap. Germline V lookup: CDR1 LGHNA, CDR2 YNFKEQ. This CDR3 is built from 15 residues. In nucleotides, the CDR3 is TGTGCCAGCAGCCAAGATATGGGCTCCGTTAATACGCAGTATTTT. This encodes CASSQDMGSVNTQYF.

This clonotype has a handful of counts. The chain joins TRBV19 to TRBJ1-1; no clear D. Trimming stripped 6 bases from V and 4 bases from J, with 12 bases between. The germline gives CDR1 LNHDA, CDR2 SQIVND (reference sequence). The CDR3 covers 13 residues. CDR3 coding DNA: TGTGCCAGTAGCGAAATGAAGGGCACTGAAGCTTTCTTT. The encoded protein is CASSEMKGTEAFF.

CDR3 DNA: TGTGCCAGCAGCAACGGACAGGGTTGGGTCTACGAGCAGTACTTC. It encodes CASSNGQGWVYEQYF. This chain joins TRBV6-1 and TRBJ2-7; the match to TRBD1 covers 8 bases. The V segment lost 6 bases and the J segment 3 bases; nucleotides outside the gene matches: 10. Germline CDR1 is MNHNS and CDR2 is SASEGT. This CDR3 has 15 residues.

In its sample, this clonotype was seen a few times. This chain links TRBV5-5 with TRBJ2-1, with D tentatively TRBD1 (6 bases). CDR3 length: 17 amino acids. Deletions cut 4 bases from V and 4 bases from J, with 21 bases between. The V gene's germline CDR1 is SGHKS and CDR2 YYEKEE (reference sequence). The CDR3 bases are TGTGCCAGCAGCCCCCGGCTGGGGCAGGGGTTTTACAATGAGCAGTTCTTC. Its translation is CASSPRLGQGFYNEQFF.

The chain uses TRBV19 and TRBJ2-2; no firm D call. From germline, CDR1 is LNHDA and CDR2 SQIVND (reference sequence). The CDR3 sequence is 13 residues long. V lost 6 bases and J 0 bases, leaving 5 bases between the germline ends. CDR3 sequence reads: CASRGSNTGELFF. The CDR3, as DNA: TGTGCCAGTAGGGGTTCGAACACCGGGGAGCTGTTTTTT.

The rearrangement joins TRBV3-1 to TRBJ2-7, with 7 nucleotides matching TRBD1. Germline V lookup: CDR1 LGHDT, CDR2 YNNKEL (reference sequence). This CDR3 has 13 amino acids. V shed 5 bases and J 6 bases; nucleotides not matched to a gene: 7. Written as DNA, the CDR3 is TGTGCCAGCAGCGCCGGGCCAGGGGGCGAGCAGTACTTC. This sequence encodes CASSAGPGGEQYF.

The chain is built from TRBV7-2 and TRBJ2-7; the match to TRBD2 covers 15 bases. The junction had 6 bases not matched to a gene; V was cut back by 5 bases and J by 7 bases. Germline lookup yields CDR1 SGHTA and CDR2 FQGNSA. The CDR3 loop spans 15 amino acids. CDR3 loop: CASSDGTSGGCEQYV. The CDR3 nucleotides are TGTGCCAGCAGCGATGGGACTAGCGGGGGGTGTGAGCAGTACGTC.